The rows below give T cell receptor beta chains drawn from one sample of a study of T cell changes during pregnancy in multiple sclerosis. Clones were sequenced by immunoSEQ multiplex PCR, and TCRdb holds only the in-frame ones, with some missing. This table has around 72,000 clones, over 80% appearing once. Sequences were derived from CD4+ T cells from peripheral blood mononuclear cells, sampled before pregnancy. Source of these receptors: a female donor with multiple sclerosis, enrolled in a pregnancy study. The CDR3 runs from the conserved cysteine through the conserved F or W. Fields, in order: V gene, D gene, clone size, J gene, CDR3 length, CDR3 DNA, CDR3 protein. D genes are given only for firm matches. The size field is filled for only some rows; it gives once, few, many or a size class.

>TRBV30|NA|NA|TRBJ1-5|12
TGTGCCTGGGACAGCCTGAATCAGCCCCAGCATTTT
CAWDSLNQPQHF
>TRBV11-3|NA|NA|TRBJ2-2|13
TGTGCCAGCAGCTCAACAAGAGGCGGGGAGCTGTTTTTT
CASSSTRGGELFF
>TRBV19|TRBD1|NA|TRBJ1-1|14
TGTGCCAGTAGGCCACAGGGGGCGGACACTGAAGCTTTCTTT
CASRPQGADTEAFF
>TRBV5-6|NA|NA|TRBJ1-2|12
TGTGCCAGCAGCCAGACAGCCTATGGCTACACCTTC
CASSQTAYGYTF
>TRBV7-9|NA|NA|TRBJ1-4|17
TGTGCCAGCAGCTTAAAAGGGGTCGTCTCTCTGGGAGAAAAACTGTTTTTT
CASSLKGVVSLGEKLFF
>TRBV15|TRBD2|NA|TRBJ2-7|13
TGTGCCACCAGCAGCCACACGACTAGCGGGAGATACTTC
CATSSHTTSGRYF
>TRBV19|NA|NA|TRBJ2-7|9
TGTGCCAGTAGTATAGCGGGGGACTTC
CASSIAGDF
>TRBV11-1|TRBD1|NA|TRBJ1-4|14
TGTGCCAGCAGCGAGGGACAGGGAGATGAAAAACTGTTTTTT
CASSEGQGDEKLFF
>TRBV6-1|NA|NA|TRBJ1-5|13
TGTGCCAGCAGTGTTCATAGCAATCAGCCCCAGCATTTT
CASSVHSNQPQHF
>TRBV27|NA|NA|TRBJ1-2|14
TGTGCCAGCAGTCCCTCACGACAAGTTGGCGGCTACACCTTC
CASSPSRQVGGYTF
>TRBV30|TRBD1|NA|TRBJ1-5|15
TGTGCCTGGAGTGTAGGTGACAGGGTCGGTCAGCCCCAGCATTTT
CAWSVGDRVGQPQHF
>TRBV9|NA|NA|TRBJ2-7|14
TGTGCCAGCAGCGTAGAGCTCAACCCTTGGGAGCAGTACTTC
CASSVELNPWEQYF
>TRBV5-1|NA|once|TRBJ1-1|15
TGCGCCAGCAGCTTGGTCTCAGGCCCGAACACTGAAGCTTTCTTT
CASSLVSGPNTEAFF
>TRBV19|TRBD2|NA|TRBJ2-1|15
TGTGCCAGTAGTACTACCGGGACTAGCGGGAATGAGCAGTTCTTC
CASSTTGTSGNEQFF
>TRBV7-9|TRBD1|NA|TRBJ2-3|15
TGTGCCAGCAGCTTAGCGACAGGGGGCACAGATACGCAGTATTTT
CASSLATGGTDTQYF
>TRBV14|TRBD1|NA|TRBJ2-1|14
TGTGCCAGCAGCCTATCACACGACAGGGGTGAGCAGTTCTTC
CASSLSHDRGEQFF
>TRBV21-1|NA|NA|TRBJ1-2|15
TGTGCCAGCAGCGCACCGGGACAGGGAAACTATGGCTACACCTTC
CASSAPGQGNYGYTF
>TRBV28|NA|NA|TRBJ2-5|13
TGTGCCAGTTCCCAACAGTACCAAGAGACCCAGTACTTC
CASSQQYQETQYF
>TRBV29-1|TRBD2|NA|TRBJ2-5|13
TGCAGCGTTCACGGGAGGGCCGTGGAGACCCAGTACTTC
CSVHGRAVETQYF
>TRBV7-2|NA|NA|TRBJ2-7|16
TGTGCCAGCAGCTCCATAACAGGGCCGAGGGGTATCGAGCAGTACTTC
CASSSITGPRGIEQYF
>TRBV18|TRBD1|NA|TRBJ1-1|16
TGTGCCAGCTCACCAGTTGGGGACAGGAGGAACACTGAAGCTTTCTTT
CASSPVGDRRNTEAFF
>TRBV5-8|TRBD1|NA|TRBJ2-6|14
TGTGCCAGTTCCAGGGGGCCTGGGGCCAACGTCCTGACTTTC
CASSRGPGANVLTF
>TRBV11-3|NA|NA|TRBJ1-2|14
TGTGCCAGCAGCTTAGAGGCGGGGGACTATGGCTACACCTTC
CASSLEAGDYGYTF
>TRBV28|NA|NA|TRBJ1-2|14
TGTGCCAGCAGTTTCCAGGGGTTACGGTATGGCTACACCTTC
CASSFQGLRYGYTF
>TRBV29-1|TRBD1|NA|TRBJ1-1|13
TGCAGCGCCTCGGACAGGACGAACACTGAAGCTTTCTTT
CSASDRTNTEAFF
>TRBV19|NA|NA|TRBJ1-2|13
TGTGCCAGTAGACAAGACGGAGTATATGGCTACACCTTC
CASRQDGVYGYTF
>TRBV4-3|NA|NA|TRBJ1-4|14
TGCGCCAGCAGCCTTACCGGGACTAATGAAAAACTGTTTTTT
CASSLTGTNEKLFF